These 10 T cell receptor beta chains were sequenced from one sample in a study of blood T cell repertoires in COVID-19. Method: immunoSEQ multiplex PCR; TCRdb's copy keeps in-frame clones and lacks some. The sample lists fewer than 180,000 clones, roughly 90% occurring once. The sequenced sample consisted of peripheral blood. These receptors all stem from a woman in her sixties or seventies with active or convalescent COVID-19.

This sequence joins TRBV7-2 and TRBJ1-1; the D gene is possibly TRBD1 (5 bases). V was clipped by 5 bases and J by 0 bases, with 13 bases between them. From germline, CDR1 is SGHTA and CDR2 FQGNSA. This CDR3 has 15 amino acids. CDR3 sequence: CASSPHWGLNTEAFF. CDR3 DNA sequence: TGTGCCAGCAGCCCTCATTGGGGCTTGAACACTGAAGCTTTCTTT.

The chain is built from TRBV14 and TRBJ2-7, with 14 bases aligning to TRBD2. The V and J ends lost 4 bases and 0 bases, in that order; junction bases with no gene match: 5. Germline-derived CDR1 and CDR2 are SGHDN and FVKESK. The CDR3 length is 17 residues. This chain's CDR3 is CASSLPGLAGDSYEQYF. CDR3 coding DNA: TGTGCCAGCAGCCTCCCGGGACTAGCGGGGGACTCCTACGAGCAGTACTTC.

This rearrangement joins TRBV6-6 to TRBJ1-3; 7 positions match TRBD1. Germline trimming cut 7 bases from V and 1 base from J; bases unmatched to any gene: 10. Germline loops: CDR1 MNHNY, CDR2 SVGAGI (reference sequence). The CDR3 sequence is 16 residues long. The chain's CDR3 is CASTYGTATSGNTIYF. CDR3 bases: TGTGCCAGCACCTACGGGACAGCGACTTCTGGAAACACCATATATTTT.

This chain joins TRBV30 and TRBJ1-1, with D hard to call. The CDR3 sequence is 13 residues long. Germline V lookup: CDR1 GTSNPN, CDR2 SVGIG (reference sequence). V shed 3 bases and J shed 1 base, with 9 bases lying between them. The CDR3 sequence is CAWRWQANTEAFF. The CDR3 bases are TGTGCCTGGAGATGGCAGGCGAACACTGAAGCTTTCTTT.

This chain joins TRBV15 and TRBJ1-6, with 7 bases fitting TRBD1. CDR1 LNHNV and CDR2 YYDKDF come from the germline V gene (reference sequence). After removal of 0 bases from V and 5 bases from J, the junction contained 1 base not matched to a gene. CDR3 size: 15 residues. Here the CDR3 DNA reads TGTGCCACCAGCAGAGAGACAGGGAATAATTCACCCCTCCACTTT. Translation gives CATSRETGNNSPLHF.

J is TRBJ1-2 and V is TRBV3-1 (or the pseudogene TRBV3-2); D remains ambiguous. Germline V gives CDR1 LGHDT, CDR2 YNNKEL (reference sequence). Trimming stripped 3 bases from V and 7 bases from J, with 6 bases between. The CDR3 runs to 11 residues. The CDR3 region is CASSQRGGYTF. CDR3 sequence (DNA): TGTGCCAGCAGCCAGAGAGGTGGCTACACCTTC.

This chain joins TRBV5-1 and TRBJ2-3; TRBD2 aligns across 8 bases. V lost 1 base and J lost 2; bases outside the gene matches: 6. Germline values: CDR1 SGHRS, CDR2 YFSETQ. CDR3 length: 16 amino acids. The CDR3 spells CASSLTQRGNTDTQYF. The CDR3 DNA is TGCGCCAGCAGCTTGACCCAGCGGGGGAACACAGATACGCAGTATTTT.

This clone was seen a single time. The chain uses TRBV5-6 and TRBJ2-1; 10 positions agree with TRBD2. This CDR3 comprises 15 residues. V was pared by 2 bases and J by 10 bases, with 9 bases of the junction left unmatched. The germline V gene has CDR1 SGHDT and CDR2 YYEEEE. The CDR3, as DNA: TGTGCCAGCAGCTTTGGCCTAGCGGGGGTTGCCGAGCAGTTCTTC. Translating it yields CASSFGLAGVAEQFF.

This chain joins TRBV10-3 and TRBJ2-1; the match to TRBD2 covers 10 bases. Germline values: CDR1 ENHRY, CDR2 SYGVKD. V gave up 0 bases and J gave up 12 bases; unmatched junction bases: 5. The CDR3 spans 14 residues. This CDR3 reads CAISESNERGGQFF. The DNA for the CDR3 is TGTGCCATCAGTGAGTCAAACGAGCGGGGGGGGCAGTTCTTC.

A remark on this clone: This same CDR3 is encoded by further DNA sequences in the sample. The rearrangement uses TRBV9 and TRBJ1-1; no reliable D call. With 0 bases removed from V and 0 bases from J, the gap between germline ends came to 3 bases. This CDR3 is 13 amino acids long. CDR1 and CDR2 (germline): SGDLS, YYNGEE. The CDR3 nucleotides read TGTGCCAGCAGCGTAGCCGTGAACACTGAAGCTTTCTTT. Translated: CASSVAVNTEAFF.